This T cell receptor beta chain was recovered during a study of T-cell reconstitution after alpha-beta-depleted transplantation in children. CDR1 and CDR2 from the germline V gene are SGHNT and YYREEE (reference sequence). V was pared by 0 bases and J by 4 bases, with 14 bases between. The CDR3 is 16 amino acids. Unique molecular identifiers were used to barcode this TCRbeta library. TCRdb reanalysed the PCR reads using MiXCR and keeps one entry per CDR3 protein. Altogether almost 500,000 distinct CDR3 sequences are present, under 12% being singletons, with the ten largest covering 2% to 2.5%. V usage is TRBV5-4 and J usage is TRBJ2-1; the D call may be TRBD1 or TRBD2 (6 bases each). The clonotype was recovered from a child younger than 10 with inherited bone marrow failure, due to receive a stem cell transplant. This material consisted of PBMCs, taken before TCRalphabeta/CD19-depleted stem cell transplant. CDR3 residues: CASSLAGGAMYNEQFF. Here the CDR3 DNA reads TGTGCCAGCAGCTTGGCCGGGGGCGCGATGTACAATGAGCAGTTCTTC.